Listed below are T cell receptor beta chains from one sample, sequenced in a study of T cell responses to AZD1222 COVID-19 vaccine. Sequencing used immunoSEQ multiplex PCR; TCRdb keeps in-frame clones, though not all of them. Among about 120,000 clones, under 95% were seen once, and the ten largest hold around 0.99%. The sample consisted of peripheral blood, taken 28 days after the second AZD1222 dose. These receptors originate from an adult who received the AZD1222 COVID-19 vaccine. CDR3s include the opening cysteine and the closing phenylalanine or tryptophan. A D gene is named only where the DNA matches it firmly. The size field is filled for only some rows; it gives once, few, many or a size class.

CASSHPGTGGDTQYF TGTGCCAGCAGCCACCCCGGGACAGGGGGGGATACGCAGTATTTT - TRBD1 TRBV28 15 TRBJ2-3
CASSAHLAGGTGELFF TGTGCCAGCAGCGCCCACTTAGCGGGAGGTACCGGGGAGCTGTTTTTT - TRBD2 TRBV7-9 16 TRBJ2-2
CASKGSVQPQHF TGTGCCAGTAAGGGGTCGGTTCAGCCCCAGCATTTT - - TRBV19 12 TRBJ1-5
CSVELTYEQYF TGCAGCGTTGAACTTACATACGAGCAGTACTTC - - TRBV29-1 11 TRBJ2-7
CASSLQAGGTDTQYF TGTGCCAGCAGCTTACAGGCCGGAGGCACAGATACGCAGTATTTT - - TRBV11-3 15 TRBJ2-3
CASSHTRRDFQETQYF TGCGCCAGCAGCCATACCCGTCGGGACTTCCAAGAGACCCAGTACTTC - - TRBV4-1 16 TRBJ2-5
CASSLSPGTGSEKLFF TGTGCCAGCAGTTTATCGCCCGGGACAGGGTCTGAAAAACTGTTTTTT - TRBD1 TRBV27 16 TRBJ1-4
CASSLTFSGANVLTF TGTGCCAGCAGCTTAACCTTCTCTGGGGCCAACGTCCTGACTTTC - - TRBV27 15 TRBJ2-6
CASSFSGTGYNEQFF TGCGCCAGCAGCTTCTCCGGGACAGGCTACAATGAGCAGTTCTTC few TRBD1 TRBV5-1 15 TRBJ2-1
CSAPGITEAFF TGCAGTGCTCCAGGGATCACTGAAGCTTTCTTT - - TRBV20-1 11 TRBJ1-1
CASSWAGTDTQYF TGTGCCAGCAGCTGGGCGGGCACAGATACGCAGTATTTT - - TRBV11-2 13 TRBJ2-3
CSVAEYGQFF TGCAGCGTTGCGGAGTATGGGCAGTTCTTC - - TRBV29-1 10 TRBJ2-1
CASSVPGQGVVYGYTF TGCGCCAGCAGCGTGCCGGGACAGGGGGTTGTCTATGGCTACACCTTC - TRBD1 TRBV5-1 16 TRBJ1-2
CAWSFRETPFRYF TGTGCCTGGAGTTTCCGGGAGACCCCGTTCCGGTACTTC once - TRBV30 13 TRBJ2-7
CASSLGPNVNTEAFF TGTGCCAGCAGCTTAGGCCCGAACGTCAACACTGAAGCTTTCTTT - - TRBV13 15 TRBJ1-1
CASSPPMGSGSPDTQYF TGTGCCAGCAGCCCCCCCATGGGCAGCGGGAGCCCAGATACGCAGTATTTT - TRBD2 TRBV3-1/TRBV3-2 17 TRBJ2-3
CASSYQGPGNYNEQFF TGTGCCAGCAGTTATCAGGGGCCGGGAAACTACAATGAGCAGTTCTTC - - TRBV28 16 TRBJ2-1
CASSLTGGVAFF TGTGCCAGCAGCTTGACAGGGGGCGTAGCTTTCTTT - TRBD1 TRBV5-6 12 TRBJ1-1
CASSVMGGSPLHF TGTGCCAGCAGCGTAATGGGAGGTTCACCCCTCCACTTT - - TRBV9 13 TRBJ1-6
CASSLSGISYEQYF TGTGCCAGCAGTCTGAGCGGGATTAGCTACGAGCAGTACTTC - TRBD2 TRBV6-5 14 TRBJ2-7
CASSEAGSRGAFF TGTGCCAGCAGTGAAGCGGGTAGTCGCGGAGCTTTCTTT - - TRBV6-1 13 TRBJ1-1
CAWSAGPPGEQYF TGTGCCTGGAGTGCCGGGCCCCCTGGCGAGCAGTACTTC - - TRBV30 13 TRBJ2-7
CATSDPPGGTQYF TGTGCCACCAGTGACCCGCCCGGGGGTACGCAGTATTTT - - TRBV24-1 13 TRBJ2-3
CASSPTKGLPYEQYF TGTGCCAGCTCACCGACTAAAGGCCTTCCCTACGAGCAGTACTTC - - TRBV18 15 TRBJ2-7